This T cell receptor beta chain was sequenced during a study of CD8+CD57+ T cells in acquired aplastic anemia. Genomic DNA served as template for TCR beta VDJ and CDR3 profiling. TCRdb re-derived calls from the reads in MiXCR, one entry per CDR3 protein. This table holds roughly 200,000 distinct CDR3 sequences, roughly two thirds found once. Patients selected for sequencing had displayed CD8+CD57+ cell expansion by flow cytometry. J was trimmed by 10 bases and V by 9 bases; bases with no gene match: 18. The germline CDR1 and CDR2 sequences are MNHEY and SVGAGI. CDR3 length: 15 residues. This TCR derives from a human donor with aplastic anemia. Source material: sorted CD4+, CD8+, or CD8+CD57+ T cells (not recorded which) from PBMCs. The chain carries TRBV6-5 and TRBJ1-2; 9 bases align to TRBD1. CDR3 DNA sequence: TGTGCCAGGACGCTCCTACCCGGGACAGGGAACGACTACACCTTC. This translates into CARTLLPGTGNDYTF.